This TCR beta chain is drawn from a study of T cell responses to AZD1222 COVID-19 vaccine listed by TCRdb under 2021. Regarding the complete study: Because spike-specific TCR depth and breadth did not differ between the two schedules, AZD1222 recipients who got a second dose at roughly 4 weeks were pooled with those who got a second dose at roughly 12 weeks. A total of 230 to 250 trial participants underwent TCR sequencing, of whom 207 received two doses of AZD1222 and 26 received two doses of the MenACWY control vaccine. Trial participants were enrolled by age into 18-55, 56-69 and 70-plus year subgroups, with 148, 28 and 57 TCR-sequenced participants respectively.

V is clipped by 5 bases and J by 2 bases, and the sequence between their germline boundaries is 20 bases long. CDR1 SGHTA and CDR2 FQGNSA were looked up in the germline V gene. The CDR3 spans 17 residues, from the cysteine through the phenylalanine. Only CDR3 DNA remains: 51 bases, in frame from the first base. Note on this clone: There is no known antigen for this receptor. No much larger clone exists at a distance of one base, and base qualities are not known.

Study-wide findings and limitations: The vaccine-associated CD4 TCRs covered the entire spike protein, and the dominant responses fell in regions 160-218 and 743-854. In the small 56-69-year group, the increase in depth fell short of significance, most likely because of low power. Conclusions about previously exposed vaccinees are limited because only five to seven AZD1222 recipients were SARS-CoV-2 seropositive at baseline. A significant rise in spike-specific TCR breadth and depth was observed after two AZD1222 doses relative to day 0 and relative to MenACWY recipients. Nearly half of unique spike-specific TCRs reportedly recognized epitopes outside regions mutated in the B.1.351 and B.1.1.7 variants. No day 14 peak-response samples were available, so repertoires were characterized only after the peak T cell response. Participants were mostly white British, with more females than males. The authors suggested clonal diversity may have been underestimated.

This sample's time point label indicates: baseline before first vaccination. Vaccinee samples were obtained from the UK trials COV001 and COV002, which included a single-blind randomized controlled phase 2/3 trial of AZD1222 (ChAdOx1 nCoV-19) in healthy adults. Trial participant PBMC samples were collected at day 0 and day 28 after the second dose for TCRbeta chain sequencing. The CDR3 regions of human TCRbeta chains were subjected to immunosequencing. Regarding the original processing steps: Repertoire TCRs were checked for matches against a reference library of SARS-CoV-2-specific TCRs that had been generated using the MIRA antigen-specificity platform. Breadth meant the fraction of unique TCRs that were SARS-CoV-2-associated, whereas depth meant the fraction of total T cells that were SARS-CoV-2-associated. Using the MIRA data, every spike-specific TCR was mapped to the spike region that the TCR reacted to and assigned to either a CD4 or a CD8 class. Log10-transformed breadth and depth values were compared by one-way ANOVA with Sidak's multiple comparisons tests. TCRdb limited this immuneACCESS table to in-frame rearrangements with V and J called. A share of clones is missing; checked studies link under half to unresolved V genes, and the rest is unexplained. V and J calls and clone size follow that table, whereas D and trimming were derived from the DNA. The sample table records around 100,000 clones; about 90% of these occur just once. The ten top clones hold over 7.5% of the sample.

The sequence joins TRBV7-2 to TRBJ2-3; the D gene is perhaps TRBD1 or TRBD2, each of them matching over 5 bases. The TCR sequence derives from an adult in good health. The sample was peripheral blood, taken on day 0 of AZD1222 vaccination. CDR3 sequence: CASSKGRGSGITDTQYF. The nucleotide sequence reads TGTGCCAGCAGCAAGGGACGGGGCTCCGGGATCACAGATACGCAGTATTTT. The CDR3, completed at both ends by the reference TRBV7-2 and TRBJ2-3 genes, gives the full variable domain GAGVSQSPSNKVTEKGKDVELRCDPISGHTALYWYRQSLGQGLEFLIYFQGNSAPDKSGLPSDRFSAERTGGSVSTLTIQRTQQEDSAVYLCASSKGRGSGITDTQYFGPGTRLTVL.